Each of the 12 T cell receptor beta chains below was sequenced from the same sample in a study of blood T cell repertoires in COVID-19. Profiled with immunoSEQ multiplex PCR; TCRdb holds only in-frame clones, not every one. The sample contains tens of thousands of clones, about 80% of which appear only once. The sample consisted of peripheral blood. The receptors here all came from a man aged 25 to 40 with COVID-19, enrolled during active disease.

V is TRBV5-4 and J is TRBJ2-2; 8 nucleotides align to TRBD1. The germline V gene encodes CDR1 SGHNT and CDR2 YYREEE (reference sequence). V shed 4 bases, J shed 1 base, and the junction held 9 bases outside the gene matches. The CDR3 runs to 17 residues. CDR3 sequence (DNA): TGTGCCAGCAGCCCAGGGGGCCCCCGGGTGAACACCGGGGAGCTGTTTTTT. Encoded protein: CASSPGGPRVNTGELFF.

CDR3 nucleotides: TGTGCCAGCAGCTTGGCCCAGGGGGCGGGTGAGCAGTACTTC. Protein sequence: CASSLAQGAGEQYF. The rearrangement joins TRBV5-5 to TRBJ2-7, with 8 bases lining up with TRBD1. The CDR3 has 14 residues. The germline CDR1 and CDR2 sequences are SGHKS and YYEKEE (reference sequence). The V gene end was trimmed by 0 bases and the J gene end by 7 bases; junction bases not matched to a gene: 6.

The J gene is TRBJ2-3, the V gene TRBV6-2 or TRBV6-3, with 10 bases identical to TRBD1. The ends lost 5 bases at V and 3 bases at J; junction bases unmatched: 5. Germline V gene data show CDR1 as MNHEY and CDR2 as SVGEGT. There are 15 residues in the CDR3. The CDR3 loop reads CASSVGQGETDTQYF. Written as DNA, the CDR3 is TGTGCCAGCAGTGTCGGACAGGGGGAGACAGATACGCAGTATTTT.

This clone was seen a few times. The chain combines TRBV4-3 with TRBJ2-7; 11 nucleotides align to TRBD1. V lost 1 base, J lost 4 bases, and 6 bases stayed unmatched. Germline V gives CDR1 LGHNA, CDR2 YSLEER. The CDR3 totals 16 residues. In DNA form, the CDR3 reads TGCGCCAGCAGCCAAGTCTACGGGACAGGGGGATACGAGCAGTACTTC. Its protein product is CASSQVYGTGGYEQYF.

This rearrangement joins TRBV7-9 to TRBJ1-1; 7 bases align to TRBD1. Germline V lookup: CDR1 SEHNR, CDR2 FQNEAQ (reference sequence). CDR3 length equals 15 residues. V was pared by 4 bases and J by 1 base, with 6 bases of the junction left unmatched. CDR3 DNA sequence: TGTGCCAGCAGCTCCTGGGACAGAAGGAACACTGAAGCTTTCTTT. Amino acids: CASSSWDRRNTEAFF.

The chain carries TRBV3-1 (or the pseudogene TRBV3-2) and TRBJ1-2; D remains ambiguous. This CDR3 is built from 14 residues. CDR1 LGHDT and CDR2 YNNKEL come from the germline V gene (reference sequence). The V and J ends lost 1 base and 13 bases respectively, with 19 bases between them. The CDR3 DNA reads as TGTGCCAGCAGCCAAGGGCCCGTTCGTGGGTCGGGCACCTTC. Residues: CASSQGPVRGSGTF.

The DNA of the CDR3 is TGTGCCGGCCGGAGCGGACGATTCGGCATTCAGTACTTC. Translating it yields CAGRSGRFGIQYF. The V and J genes are TRBV2 and TRBJ2-4; D may be TRBD2 (5 bases). Germline V gene data show CDR1 as SNHLY and CDR2 as FYNNEI. This CDR3 is 13 amino acids long. Trimming stripped 11 bases from V and 9 bases from J, with 20 bases between.

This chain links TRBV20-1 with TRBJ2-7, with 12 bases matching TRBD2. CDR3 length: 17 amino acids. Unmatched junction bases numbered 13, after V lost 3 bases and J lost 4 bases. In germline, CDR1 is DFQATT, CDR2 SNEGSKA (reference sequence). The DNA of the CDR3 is TGCAGTGCTAGTAGAGGGCTAGCGGGAGGGCCGGGGTACGAGCAGTACTTC. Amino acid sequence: CSASRGLAGGPGYEQYF.

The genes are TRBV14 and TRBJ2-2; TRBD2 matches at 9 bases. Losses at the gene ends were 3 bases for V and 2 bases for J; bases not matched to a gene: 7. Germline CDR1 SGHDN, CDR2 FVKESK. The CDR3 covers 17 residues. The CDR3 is CASSHALAGINTGELFF. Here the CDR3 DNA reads TGTGCCAGCAGCCATGCCCTAGCGGGGATAAACACCGGGGAGCTGTTTTTT.

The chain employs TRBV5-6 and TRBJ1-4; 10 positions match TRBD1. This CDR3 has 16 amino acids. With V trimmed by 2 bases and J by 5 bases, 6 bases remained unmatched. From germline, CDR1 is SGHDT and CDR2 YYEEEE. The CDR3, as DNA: TGTGCCAGCAGCTTCGGGACAGGGGTCTCAAATGAAAAACTGTTTTTT. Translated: CASSFGTGVSNEKLFF.

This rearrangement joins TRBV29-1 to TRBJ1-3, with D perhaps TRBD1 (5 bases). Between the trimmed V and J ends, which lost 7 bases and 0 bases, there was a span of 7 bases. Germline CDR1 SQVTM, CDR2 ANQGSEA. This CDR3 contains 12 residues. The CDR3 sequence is CSAGHSGNTIYF. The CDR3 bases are TGCAGCGCCGGACACTCTGGAAACACCATATATTTT.

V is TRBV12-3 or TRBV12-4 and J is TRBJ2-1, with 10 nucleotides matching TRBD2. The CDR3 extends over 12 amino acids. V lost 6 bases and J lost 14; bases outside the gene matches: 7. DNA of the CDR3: TGTGCCAGCAGCCTTATAGCGGGAGGCGAGTTCTTC. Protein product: CASSLIAGGEFF.